The 27 T cell receptor beta chains presented below share a single source sample, sequenced in a study of blood T cell repertoires in COVID-19. Data came from immunoSEQ multiplex PCR; TCRdb stores just in-frame clones and leaves some out. The sample lists 90,000 to 120,000 clones; roughly 84% were seen once. Specimen: peripheral blood. Source of these receptors: a human donor in a cohort sampled during active COVID-19.

This clone has ten or more counts. Other DNA variants within this sample encode the same CDR3. This chain links TRBV6-5 with TRBJ2-3; maybe TRBD1 (5 bases). The germline V and J ends were trimmed by 0 bases and 0 bases, with 7 bases remaining between them. Germline lookup yields CDR1 MNHEY and CDR2 SVGAGI. The CDR3 length is 15 residues. For the CDR3, the DNA is TGTGCCAGCAGTTACTCCAGGGATAGCACAGATACGCAGTATTTT. Translating gives CASSYSRDSTDTQYF.

The chain couples TRBV9 to TRBJ2-1; 11 bases map to TRBD2. V dropped 6 bases and J dropped 4; count of bases not matched to a gene: 6. Germline V gene sequence: CDR1 SGDLS, CDR2 YYNGEE. The CDR3 totals 15 residues. In DNA form, the CDR3 reads TGTGCCAGCACCCAGACTAGCGGGGATTACAATGAGCAGTTCTTC. Amino acids: CASTQTSGDYNEQFF.

This sequence joins TRBV7-3 and TRBJ2-5; 7 positions agree with TRBD1. V lost 6 bases and J lost 5; bases outside the gene matches: 12. There are 15 residues in the CDR3. Germline V gives CDR1 SGHTA, CDR2 FQGTGA. This chain's CDR3 is CASSKTGTVRETQYF. In nucleotides, the CDR3 is TGTGCCAGCAGTAAGACAGGGACCGTTCGGGAGACCCAGTACTTC.

The chain joins TRBV11-2 to TRBJ2-2; 12 nucleotides agree with TRBD2. V trimming: 6 bases; J trimming: 2 bases; junction bases outside the gene matches: 7. Germline assignment: CDR1 SGHAT and CDR2 FQNNGV. The CDR3 is 17 residues long. Here the CDR3 reads CASRILAGGPNTGELFF. CDR3 in DNA: TGTGCCAGCAGGATACTAGCGGGAGGTCCTAACACCGGGGAGCTGTTTTTT.

This clone was detected only once. The rearrangement links TRBV5-4 to TRBJ2-1, with 9 positions matching TRBD2. V was pared by 0 bases and J by 7 bases, with 8 bases of the junction left unmatched. This CDR3 is 16 amino acids long. Germline V gives CDR1 SGHNT, CDR2 YYREEE (reference sequence). In DNA form, the CDR3 reads TGTGCCAGCAGCTTGGGAGGCGGGGGGGCCGGGAATGAGCAGTTCTTC. The encoded protein is CASSLGGGGAGNEQFF.

This chain uses TRBV28 with TRBJ1-1, with D possibly being TRBD1 (6 bases). The germline V gene encodes CDR1 MDHEN and CDR2 SYDVKM. V lost 5 bases, J lost 6 bases, and 25 bases lay in between. The CDR3 consists of 17 residues. The CDR3 bases are TGTGCCAGCAGTAGATTGGACAGCGGTCGTTCTCGGGCTGAAGCTTTCTTT. Its translation is CASSRLDSGRSRAEAFF.

This chain links TRBV7-8 with TRBJ2-1; 8 nucleotides align to TRBD2. CDR1 and CDR2 from the germline V gene are SGHVS and FQNEAQ. V gave up 0 bases and J gave up 2 bases; unmatched junction bases: 3. The CDR3 is made up of 16 amino acids. The CDR3 reads CASSLAVRGAYNEQFF. The DNA for the CDR3 is TGTGCCAGCAGCTTAGCCGTGCGGGGGGCCTACAATGAGCAGTTCTTC.

This clone was detected only once. J is TRBJ2-1 and V is TRBV30, with D possibly matching TRBD2 (5 bases). CDR1 and CDR2 (germline): GTSNPN, SVGIG (reference sequence). This CDR3 has 14 residues. Trimming shortened V by 0 bases and J by 5 bases, and 11 bases separated the two germline ends. In DNA, the CDR3 is TGTGCCTGGAGTGTAACGGGAATCCACAATGAGCAGTTCTTC. Amino acid sequence: CAWSVTGIHNEQFF.

The CDR3 DNA reads TGTGCCAGCAGCTTAGATCTGGGACTAGCGTTCTCACCGGAGCAGTTCTTC. Its translation is CASSLDLGLAFSPEQFF. The chain combines TRBV11-2 with TRBJ2-1, with TRBD2 matching 10 bases. Germline CDR1 reads SGHAT; CDR2 reads FQNNGV. The CDR3 runs to 17 residues. V shed 0 bases and J 10 bases; nucleotides not matched to a gene: 12.

The V gene is TRBV2, the J gene TRBJ1-1; 8 nucleotides align to TRBD1. The germline V gene has CDR1 SNHLY and CDR2 FYNNEI. The CDR3 consists of 15 residues. V dropped 6 bases and J dropped 2; count of bases not matched to a gene: 8. This CDR3 is CASRETGTGNTEAFF. The CDR3 DNA is TGTGCCAGCAGAGAAACCGGGACAGGTAACACTGAAGCTTTCTTT.

V usage is TRBV20-1 and J usage is TRBJ1-1; D is undetermined. Germline-derived CDR1 and CDR2 are DFQATT and SNEGSKA (reference sequence). V shed 5 bases and J shed 3 bases, with 7 bases lying between them. The CDR3 is 11 amino acids. Written as DNA, the CDR3 is TGCAGTGCTCCCGAGTACACTGAAGCTTTCTTT. Amino acid sequence: CSAPEYTEAFF.

CDR3 residues: CASSLKAKSGSVEETQYF. The CDR3 DNA reads as TGTGCCAGCAGCTTAAAGGCCAAGAGCGGGTCGGTTGAAGAGACCCAGTACTTC. The gene calls are TRBV7-3 and TRBJ2-5, with D possibly TRBD2 on 6 matching bases. Germline loops: CDR1 SGHTA, CDR2 FQGTGA. The CDR3 consists of 18 residues. The germline V and J ends were trimmed by 1 base and 3 bases, with 21 bases remaining between them.

The chain is built from TRBV28 and TRBJ2-3; TRBD2 is a possible D gene (5 bases). Trimming stripped 3 bases from V and 1 base from J, with 11 bases between. The V gene's germline CDR1 is MDHEN and CDR2 SYDVKM. The CDR3 spans 15 residues. The CDR3 bases are TGTGCCAGCAGTTTGGGAGCGCAGGGCACAGATACGCAGTATTTT. As protein: CASSLGAQGTDTQYF.

This chain connects TRBV6-6 to TRBJ1-2, with a tentative D call TRBD1 (5 bases). Trimming shortened V by 6 bases and J by 5 bases, and 16 bases separated the two germline ends. The CDR3 is made up of 14 amino acids. Germline assignment: CDR1 MNHNY and CDR2 SVGAGI (reference sequence). The CDR3 bases are TGTGCCAGCAGACTTCTTGGGGGAGGATATGGCTACACCTTC. This sequence encodes CASRLLGGGYGYTF.

This chain joins TRBV7-9 and TRBJ2-4, with D possibly TRBD1 on 6 matching bases. From germline, CDR1 is SEHNR and CDR2 FQNEAQ (reference sequence). Trimming took 5 bases from V and 8 from J, leaving 16 bases between them. The CDR3 is 14 residues long. CDR3 region: CASSAGQGFDIQYF. The DNA for the CDR3 is TGTGCCAGCAGCGCCGGGCAGGGGTTCGACATTCAGTACTTC.

The chain joins TRBV7-2 to TRBJ2-2, with 7 bases aligning to TRBD2. CDR3 length: 18 residues. The V and J ends lost 1 base and 4 bases, in that order; junction bases with no gene match: 12. Looked up from germline, CDR1 is SGHTA and CDR2 is FQGNSA. CDR3: CASSLVVRGRIRTGELFF. DNA of the CDR3: TGTGCCAGCAGCTTAGTGGTGCGGGGGAGAATCCGCACCGGGGAGCTGTTTTTT.

V usage is TRBV4-3 and J usage is TRBJ2-3, with TRBD2 as a possible D gene (7 bases). This CDR3 contains 14 residues. Trimming took off 6 bases at V and 2 bases at J, with 12 bases between the two ends. Germline CDR1 and CDR2: LGHNA and YSLEER. The CDR3 coding sequence is TGCGCCAGCAGGTCGGGGGGCGACACAGATACGCAGTATTTT. It is translated as CASRSGGDTDTQYF.

This chain joins TRBV5-1 and TRBJ2-7; the D gene is possibly TRBD2 (5 bases). The CDR3 is 12 residues long. V lost 3 bases to trimming and J lost 6 bases, with 10 bases between them. CDR1 is SGHRS, CDR2 YFSETQ, per germline. CDR3 sequence: CASSSVGIEQYF. DNA for the CDR3: TGCGCCAGCAGCTCGGTCGGGATCGAGCAGTACTTC. The full variable domain, with the rest looked up from reference TRBV5-1 and TRBJ2-7, is KAGVTQTPRYLIKTRGQQVTLSCSPISGHRSVSWYQQTPGQGLQFLFEYFSETQRNKGNFPGRFSGRQFSNSRSEMNVSTLELGDSALYLCASSSVGIEQYFGPGTRLTVT.

The chain links TRBV28 to TRBJ2-1, with D tentatively TRBD1 (6 bases). From germline, CDR1 is MDHEN and CDR2 SYDVKM. The CDR3 loop spans 15 amino acids. Deletions cut 1 base from V and 4 bases from J, with 11 bases between. The CDR3 here is CASSLLDRQYNEQFF. Here the CDR3 DNA reads TGTGCCAGCAGTTTATTAGACAGGCAATACAATGAGCAGTTCTTC.

This clone was recorded once. CDR3 nucleotides: TGTGCCACCAGTGATTCGCGGGAGGGCGGAGATACGCAGTATTTT. Its translation is CATSDSREGGDTQYF. V gene TRBV24-1 combines with J gene TRBJ2-3, with 9 bases aligning to TRBD2. The V segment lost 2 bases and the J segment 5 bases; nucleotides outside the gene matches: 4. The CDR3 extends over 15 amino acids. Per germline, CDR1 KGHDR and CDR2 SFDVKD.

J is TRBJ2-5 and V is TRBV7-9, with a weak D call TRBD1 (6 bases). The CDR3 is 19 amino acids. Germline V gene sequence: CDR1 SEHNR, CDR2 FQNEAQ (reference sequence). The V end lost 1 base, the J end lost 2 bases, and 23 bases lay between the germline ends. The CDR3 region has the DNA TGTGCCAGCAGCTTAGGCTTTGTACTCGGGACATCAAAACAAGAGACCCAGTACTTC. This gives the protein CASSLGFVLGTSKQETQYF.

This chain uses TRBV6-1 with TRBJ2-5; 13 bases are shared with TRBD2. V shed 0 bases and J 1 base; nucleotides not matched to a gene: 2. The CDR3 consists of 17 residues. Per the germline V gene, CDR1 is MNHNS and CDR2 is SASEGT. Here the CDR3 reads CASSEARTSGGQETQYF. CDR3 nucleotide sequence: TGTGCCAGCAGTGAAGCTCGGACTAGCGGGGGCCAAGAGACCCAGTACTTC.

The chain carries TRBV10-1 and TRBJ2-5; tentatively, D is TRBD2 (6 bases). Germline assignment: CDR1 WNHNN and CDR2 SYGVQD (reference sequence). V lost 3 bases and J 5 bases, leaving 13 bases between the germline ends. There are 14 residues in the CDR3. Written as DNA, the CDR3 is TGCGCCAGCAGTGACCCAGGGACTGCGGAGACCCAGTACTTC. Translating gives CASSDPGTAETQYF.

The chain uses TRBV5-1 and TRBJ2-7; 8 bases line up with TRBD2. Per germline, CDR1 SGHRS and CDR2 YFSETQ. This CDR3 region has 15 residues. Trimming at V came to 5 bases and at J to 0 bases, leaving 7 bases not matched to a gene. The CDR3 bases are TGCGCCAGCAGGTTGCAGACTAGCGACTCCTACGAGCAGTACTTC. It yields the protein CASRLQTSDSYEQYF.

The chain couples TRBV18 to TRBJ1-2; no definite D call. The CDR3 runs to 16 residues. The ends were cut back, 2 bases at V and 1 base at J, with 14 bases in the middle. In germline, CDR1 is KGHSH, CDR2 LQKENI. CDR3 residues: CASSPSRTQVNYGYTF. Written as DNA, the CDR3 is TGTGCCAGCTCACCATCGCGAACTCAGGTTAACTATGGCTACACCTTC.

The chain recombines TRBV5-6 with TRBJ2-4; D unresolved. V was pared by 0 bases and J by 10 bases, with 8 bases between. Per germline, CDR1 SGHDT and CDR2 YYEEEE. The CDR3 totals 12 residues. CDR3 sequence: CASSLVLGIQYF. The DNA for the CDR3 is TGTGCCAGCAGCTTGGTACTCGGGATTCAGTACTTC.

In this sample, this clone turned up a few times. J is TRBJ1-2 and V is TRBV28; 7 bases are a match to TRBD1. From germline, CDR1 is MDHEN and CDR2 SYDVKM. CDR3 length equals 14 residues. J lost 3 bases, V lost 5 bases, and 6 bases had no gene match. CDR3 amino acids: CASSVTGTHYGYTF. The CDR3 nucleotides read TGTGCCAGCAGTGTGACAGGGACCCACTATGGCTACACCTTC.